The rows below give T cell receptor beta chains drawn from one sample of a study of brain metastases from non-small cell lung cancer. TCRdb's table, derived via immunoSEQ multiplex PCR, lists solely in-frame clones and lacks some. The sample shows under 4,000 clones, over 95% of them seen only once. Sequenced sample: tumor-adjacent normal tissue. The receptors come from a donor over 35 with non-small cell lung cancer. The CDR3 runs from the conserved cysteine through the conserved F or W. D genes are given only for firm matches. Not every row has a clone size; where given, it reads once, few, many or a size class.

j_gene | abundance | v_gene | d_gene | CDR3aa | CDR3nt
TRBJ1-1 | NA | TRBV28 | TRBD1 | CASSSGGQGRTEAFF | TGTGCCAGCAGTTCGGGGGGACAGGGGCGCACTGAAGCTTTCTTT
TRBJ2-7 | NA | TRBV7-6 | NA | CASSLISSGEGGHEQYF | TGTGCCAGCAGCTTAATTTCTTCAGGGGAGGGGGGCCACGAGCAGTACTTC
TRBJ2-1 | NA | TRBV28 | NA | CASRLPGGGYNEQFF | TGTGCCAGCAGACTCCCAGGAGGGGGCTACAATGAGCAGTTCTTC
TRBJ2-7 | NA | TRBV5-4 | TRBD2 | CASGSREGSYEQYF | TGTGCCAGCGGGTCGCGGGAGGGGTCCTACGAGCAGTACTTC
TRBJ1-2 | NA | TRBV9 | NA | CASSPGDGGPYGYTF | TGTGCCAGCAGCCCAGGGGACGGGGGGCCCTATGGCTACACCTTC
TRBJ2-5 | NA | TRBV30 | NA | CAWSDGRAEETQYF | TGTGCCTGGAGTGACGGCAGGGCAGAAGAGACCCAGTACTTC
TRBJ2-1 | NA | TRBV28 | NA | CASSSGWSHNEQFF | TGTGCCAGCAGTTCAGGTTGGTCCCACAATGAGCAGTTCTTC
TRBJ2-3 | NA | TRBV6-5 | NA | CASSLLGDTQYF | TGTGCCAGCAGCCTACTAGGAGATACGCAGTATTTT
TRBJ2-7 | NA | TRBV2 | NA | CASSESIGADYEQYF | TGTGCCAGCAGTGAATCAATTGGGGCAGATTACGAGCAGTACTTC
TRBJ2-7 | NA | TRBV4-1 | NA | CASSQVSSYEQYF | TGCGCCAGCAGCCAGGTTAGCTCCTACGAGCAGTACTTC
TRBJ2-3 | NA | TRBV5-1 | NA | CASSSQGTDTQYF | TGCGCCAGCAGCTCCCAGGGTACAGATACGCAGTATTTT
TRBJ1-1 | NA | TRBV29-1 | NA | CSVATANTEAFF | TGCAGCGTCGCCACAGCAAACACTGAAGCTTTCTTT
TRBJ1-4 | NA | TRBV7-9 | NA | CASSLDLEFGKLFF | TGTGCCAGCAGTTTGGACCTTGAATTTGGAAAACTGTTTTTT
TRBJ1-5 | NA | TRBV7-9 | NA | CASCPSGGNQPQHF | TGTGCCAGCTGTCCCTCCGGGGGGAATCAGCCCCAGCATTTT
TRBJ2-6 | NA | TRBV4-1 | NA | CASSQVHGANVLTF | TGCGCCAGCAGCCAAGTGCACGGGGCCAACGTCCTGACTTTC
TRBJ2-1 | NA | TRBV7-9 | NA | CASSLDFLEQFF | TGTGCCAGCAGCTTAGATTTTCTCGAGCAGTTCTTC
TRBJ1-2 | once | TRBV19 | NA | CASSPRTLYGYTF | TGTGCCAGTAGTCCACGGACTCTCTATGGCTACACCTTC
TRBJ2-7 | NA | TRBV12-3/TRBV12-4 | NA | CASTSFGGEQYF | TGTGCCAGCACCTCCTTTGGGGGCGAGCAGTACTTC
TRBJ2-5 | NA | TRBV7-2 | NA | CASSLGQAETQYF | TGTGCCAGCAGCCTCGGGCAGGCGGAGACCCAGTACTTC
TRBJ1-2 | NA | TRBV6-5 | NA | CASTNSGGYTF | TGTGCCAGCACTAACAGCGGCGGCTACACCTTC
TRBJ1-5 | NA | TRBV28 | NA | CASSFLGLYSNQPQHF | TGTGCCAGCAGTTTCTTAGGGCTTTATAGCAATCAGCCCCAGCATTTT
TRBJ2-3 | NA | TRBV10-3 | NA | CTITGGMSTDTQYF | TGTACCATCACGGGCGGGATGAGCACAGATACGCAGTATTTT
TRBJ2-1 | NA | TRBV23-1 | TRBD1 | CASSQMGQASEQFF | TGCGCCAGCAGTCAAATGGGACAGGCGAGTGAGCAGTTCTTC
TRBJ2-3 | NA | TRBV7-2 | NA | CASSPRLAGTDTQYF | TGTGCCAGCAGCCCGAGATTAGCGGGCACAGATACGCAGTATTTT
TRBJ2-7 | NA | TRBV19 | TRBD1 | CASSTTGGFSYEQYF | TGTGCCAGTAGTACGACAGGGGGCTTCTCTTACGAGCAGTACTTC
TRBJ2-7 | once | TRBV6-8 | NA | CASSYGRVAYEQYF | TGTGCCAGCAGTTACGGCAGGGTGGCCTACGAGCAGTACTTC
TRBJ2-3 | NA | TRBV12-3/TRBV12-4 | NA | CASSLGGSDTQYF | TGTGCCAGCAGTTTAGGGGGGTCAGATACGCAGTATTTT
TRBJ1-5 | NA | TRBV5-6 | TRBD1 | CASSLGAGGGNQPQHF | TGTGCCAGCAGCTTGGGGGCAGGGGGCGGCAATCAGCCCCAGCATTTT
TRBJ1-5 | NA | TRBV2 | TRBD1 | CASSEATGTGHQPQHF | TGTGCCAGCAGTGAAGCGACCGGGACAGGGCATCAGCCCCAGCATTTT
TRBJ2-3 | NA | TRBV19 | TRBD2 | CASRWAGEGDTQYF | TGTGCCAGTAGATGGGCGGGAGAGGGGGATACGCAGTATTTT
TRBJ2-1 | NA | TRBV4-3 | NA | CASSQGSTYNEQFF | TGCGCCAGCAGCCAAGGTAGCACCTACAATGAGCAGTTCTTC
TRBJ2-3 | NA | TRBV4-2 | TRBD1 | CASSSRTGTDTQYF | TGTGCCAGCAGCTCCCGGACAGGAACAGATACGCAGTATTTT
TRBJ2-1 | NA | TRBV18 | NA | CASSLSAYNEQFF | TGTGCCAGCTCCCTTAGCGCGTACAATGAGCAGTTCTTC
TRBJ2-2 | NA | TRBV1 | NA | CTSSHVSSGGCTGELFF | TGCACCAGCAGCCATGTCAGTTCGGGGGGCTGCACCGGGGAGCTGTTTTTT
TRBJ1-6 | NA | TRBV10-1 | NA | CASSVARGSPLHF | TGCGCCAGCAGTGTAGCTCGAGGATCACCCCTCCACTTT
TRBJ2-2 | NA | TRBV4-1 | TRBD2 | CASSQREDTGELFF | TGCGCCAGCAGCCAACGGGAGGACACCGGGGAGCTGTTTTTT
TRBJ1-1 | NA | TRBV6-4 | NA | CASSDGRIGTEAFF | TGTGCCAGCAGTGACGGGAGAATAGGCACTGAAGCTTTCTTT
TRBJ2-3 | NA | TRBV12-3/TRBV12-4 | NA | CASSSSGPSPPFF | TGTGCCAGCAGTTCCTCCGGCCCCTCTCCCCCTTTTTTT
TRBJ2-7 | NA | TRBV21-1 | NA | CASSKWSQGHYEQYF | TGTGCCAGCAGCAAATGGTCACAGGGACACTACGAGCAGTACTTC
TRBJ1-1 | NA | TRBV9 | TRBD1 | CASSVGAGGLHTEAFF | TGTGCCAGCAGCGTAGGGGCAGGGGGATTGCACACTGAAGCTTTCTTT
TRBJ1-1 | NA | TRBV27 | TRBD1 | CASSFQGANTEAFF | TGTGCCAGCAGTTTCCAGGGGGCCAACACTGAAGCTTTCTTT
TRBJ2-3 | NA | TRBV30 | TRBD1 | CAWSGGQGPDMQYF | TGTGCCTGGAGTGGCGGACAGGGACCAGATATGCAGTATTTT